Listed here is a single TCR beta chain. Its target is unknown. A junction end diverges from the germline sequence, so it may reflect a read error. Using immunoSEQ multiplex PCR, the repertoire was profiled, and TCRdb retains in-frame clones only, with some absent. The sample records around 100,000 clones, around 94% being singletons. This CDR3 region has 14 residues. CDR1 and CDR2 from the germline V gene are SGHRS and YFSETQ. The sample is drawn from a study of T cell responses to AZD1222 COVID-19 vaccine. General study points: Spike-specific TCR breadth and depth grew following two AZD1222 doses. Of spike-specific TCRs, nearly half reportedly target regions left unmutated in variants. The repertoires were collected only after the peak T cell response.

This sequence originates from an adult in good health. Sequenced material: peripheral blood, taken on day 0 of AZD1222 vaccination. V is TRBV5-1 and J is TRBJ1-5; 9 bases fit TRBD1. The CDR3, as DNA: TGCGCCAGCAGCCCGGACAGGGGCAACCAGCCCCAGCATTTT. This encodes CASSPDRGNQPQHF.